This is a list of T cell receptor beta chains from one sample in a study of molecular identifiers for immune sequencing clone quantification. TCRdb used MiXCR to reprocess the PCR reads, holding one entry per CDR3 protein. This table has hundreds of thousands of distinct CDR3 sequences, nearly 20% appearing once. Sample: naive CD8+ T cells from blood, with Jurkat cell RNA spiked in. These receptors came from a human donor in good health. Some libraries in this study had Jurkat cell RNA spiked in. Each CDR3 is given with its conserved first and last residue. D genes are given only for firm matches. Size tells how often a clone was seen (once, few, many) or the class of an expanded clone, and some rows leave it out.

j_call clone_size cdr3_length d_call v_call cdr3_nt cdr3_aa
TRBJ1-1 NA 13 NA TRBV4-1 TGCGCCAGCAGCCTGTTAGGGGACACTGGAGCTTTCTTT CASSLLGDTGAFF
TRBJ2-5 many 14 NA TRBV28 TGTGCCAGCACCGAAACCGGGGTGACAGAGACCCAGTACTTC CASTETGVTETQYF
TRBJ2-1 NA 15 NA TRBV20-1 TGCAGTGCTAGACGAGCGGGTAGCTCCTACAATGAGCAGTTCTTC CSARRAGSSYNEQFF
TRBJ1-6 NA 10 NA TRBV12-3/TRBV12-4 TGTGCCAGCAGTGGGGGACCCCTCCACTTT CASSGGPLHF
TRBJ2-3 many 12 NA TRBV19 TGTGCCAGCAGCTTCTCCCCAGATACGCAGTATTTT CASSFSPDTQYF
TRBJ1-1 many 18 TRBD1 TRBV20-1 TGCAGTGCTAGAGATGCGGGACAGGGGGAATTTTACGACACTGAAGCTTTCTTT CSARDAGQGEFYDTEAFF
TRBJ2-1 NA 14 NA TRBV3-1 TGTGCCAGCAGCCCAAAGGGAGGTTGGGTCGAGCAGTTCTTC CASSPKGGWVEQFF
TRBJ2-1 many 14 TRBD2 TRBV7-2 TGTGCCAGCAGCCCTAGCGGGAGTTTTGTTGAGCAGTTCTTC CASSPSGSFVEQFF
TRBJ1-2 many 14 NA TRBV2 TGTGCCACGCAAACGGGACCGCGCAACTATGGCTACACCTTC CATQTGPRNYGYTF
TRBJ2-7 many 13 TRBD2 TRBV29-1 TGCAGCGTTGAAGAGGGAGGGACCTACGAGCAGTACTTC CSVEEGGTYEQYF
TRBJ1-5 NA 17 NA TRBV5-3 TGTGCCAGCAGCCAACTGCCGGCAGGGGACGGCAATCAGCCCCAGCATTTT CASSQLPAGDGNQPQHF
TRBJ2-7 many 14 TRBD1 TRBV5-1 TGCGCCAGCAGCGGGACAGCGGTCGACTACGAGCAGTACTTC CASSGTAVDYEQYF
TRBJ2-4 few 17 TRBD2 TRBV20-1 TGCAGTGCTAGGGCGCCGGGACTAGCGGATCGCAAAAACATTCAGTACTTC CSARAPGLADRKNIQYF
TRBJ2-1 NA 14 TRBD2 TRBV11-2 TGTGCCAGCAGGTCTGTCGGGAGGGGCAATGAGCAGTTCTTC CASRSVGRGNEQFF
TRBJ2-4 many 16 NA TRBV20-1 TGCAGTGCTAGAGATCCGAGTAATCTAGCCAAAAACATTCAGTACTTC CSARDPSNLAKNIQYF
TRBJ2-2 many 16 TRBD2 TRBV4-3 TGCGCCAGCAGCCAAGATTCCGGGGGGACGACCGGGGAGCTGTTTTTT CASSQDSGGTTGELFF
TRBJ2-7 few 14 TRBD2 TRBV10-2 TGCGCCAGCAGCCCGGGGGGTAGCGGGAAGCCCCTCGGGTTC CASSPGGSGKPLGF
TRBJ2-3 NA 15 NA TRBV4-3 TGCGCCAGCAGCCAAGTTGGACGGACCGGAGATACGCAGTATTTT CASSQVGRTGDTQYF
TRBJ2-5 NA 15 NA TRBV5-1 TGCGCCAGCAGCTTGGACCCGACTACCCCAGAGACCCAGCACTTC CASSLDPTTPETQHF
TRBJ2-6 many 13 NA TRBV27 TGTGCCAGCAAGGGGGATGGGGCCAACGTCCTGACTTTC CASKGDGANVLTF
TRBJ2-7 NA 13 NA TRBV4-3 TGCGCCAGCAGCCAAGATCCTGGTTCCGAGCAGCACTTC CASSQDPGSEQHF
TRBJ2-4 many 18 TRBD2 TRBV7-2 TGTGCCAGCAGCCCCGGGACTAGCGGGGATTTAGCCAAAAACATTCAGTACTTC CASSPGTSGDLAKNIQYF
TRBJ2-5 NA 15 NA TRBV27 TGTGCCAGCAGTTTAGGGCTGGACCCGATCGTGACCCAGTACTTC CASSLGLDPIVTQYF
TRBJ2-2 few 16 TRBD2 TRBV7-7 TGTGCTAGCAGCTTACTCCTAGCGGGAGCGGGCGGGGAGCTGTTTTTT CASSLLLAGAGGELFF
TRBJ1-5 NA 17 NA TRBV20-1 TGCAGTGCTAGAGAGGGGTTACGGGGGCTGAGCACAGATACGCAGCATTTT CSAREGLRGLSTDTQHF
TRBJ2-5 many 15 TRBD2 TRBV6-5 TGTGCCAGCAGACTACTAGCGGGGGTACAAGAGACCCAGTACTTC CASRLLAGVQETQYF
TRBJ2-7 many 14 NA TRBV5-4 TGTGCCAGCAGCTTGGAGGGACTGAGCTACGAGCAGTACTTC CASSLEGLSYEQYF
TRBJ1-1 NA 14 NA TRBV7-9 TGTGCCAGCAGCCAAACCCCGGGACACCATGAAGCTTTCTTT CASSQTPGHHEAFF
TRBJ2-7 NA 14 TRBD2 TRBV19 TGTGCCGGTAGTGGTGCTAGCGGTAACTACGAGCAGTACTTC CAGSGASGNYEQYF
TRBJ1-6 many 15 TRBD1 TRBV28 TGTGCCAGCAGTTTCGTCAGGGGGCGGAATTCACCCCTCCACTTT CASSFVRGRNSPLHF
TRBJ2-3 many 11 NA TRBV12-3/TRBV12-4 TGTGCCATCGGGACCTCAGATACGCAGTATTTT CAIGTSDTQYF
TRBJ1-5 NA 14 TRBD1 TRBV12-3/TRBV12-4 TGTGCCAGCAGTCTACAGGGGGCCCATCAGTCCCAGCATTTT CASSLQGAHQSQHF
TRBJ2-7 few 15 NA TRBV6-1 TGTGCCAGCAGTGAGTCCCGGGACTGGGCTTACGAGCAGTACTTC CASSESRDWAYEQYF
TRBJ2-7 many 15 TRBD1 TRBV2 TGTGCCAGCAGTGATAGGTGGGACAGGGCCCACGAGCAGTACTTC CASSDRWDRAHEQYF
TRBJ1-6 many 13 NA TRBV3-1 TGTGCCAGCAGCGGGGACGGGAGTTCACCCCTCCACTTT CASSGDGSSPLHF
TRBJ2-1 NA 14 TRBD1 TRBV30 TGTGCCTGGAGCCCGGGACAGGGTTTTTATGAGCAGTTCTTC CAWSPGQGFYEQFF
TRBJ2-7 few 19 TRBD2 TRBV28 TGTGCCAGCAGCGCAGGGACTAGCGGGGTGAGATTCTTACCCCTGGAGCAGTACTTC CASSAGTSGVRFLPLEQYF
TRBJ2-7 many 14 TRBD1 TRBV5-4 TGTGCCAGCAGCAACCGGGACAGAACCTACGAGCAGTACTTC CASSNRDRTYEQYF
TRBJ2-5 many 14 TRBD1 TRBV7-9 TGTGCCAGCAGCCGGACAGGGGTGGAAGAGACCCAGTACTTC CASSRTGVEETQYF
TRBJ2-2 many 13 NA TRBV28 TGTGCCAGTAGTACCCTGAACACCGGGGAGCTGTTTTTT CASSTLNTGELFF
TRBJ1-2 many 13 NA TRBV6-5 TGTGCCAGCAGTTACAGTGGGACCGGAGGCTACACCTTC CASSYSGTGGYTF
TRBJ1-1 many 13 TRBD1 TRBV30 TGTGCCTGGAGTTCCCGACAGGGCGGTGAAGCTTTCTTT CAWSSRQGGEAFF
TRBJ2-1 few 12 NA TRBV11-3 TGTGCCAGCAGCGGGACTCTAGGCGAGCAGTTCTTC CASSGTLGEQFF
TRBJ1-1 many 13 NA TRBV9 TGTGCCAGCAGCCCCTCCGATTACAGTCGCGCTTTCTTT CASSPSDYSRAFF
TRBJ1-6 many 13 NA TRBV27 TGTGCCAGCAGTTTATCGGGAGATTCACCCCTCCACTTT CASSLSGDSPLHF
TRBJ2-3 few 15 NA TRBV7-9 TGTGCCAGCAGCCCCAAGTGGGGGAGCACAGATACGCAGTATTTT CASSPKWGSTDTQYF
TRBJ2-1 few 20 TRBD2 TRBV15 TGTGCCACCAGCAGCCCAGAGGAGGGGCTAGCGGGGGCCTACTACAATGAGCAGTTCTTC CATSSPEEGLAGAYYNEQFF
TRBJ1-6 once 19 NA TRBV7-4 TGTGCCAGCAGCTTAGAGGGAGGTCGTCCAAGCCATTCAAATTCACCCCTCCACTTT CASSLEGGRPSHSNSPLHF